The entry below describes one T cell receptor beta chain. This record belongs to a study of cytomegalovirus exposure and HLA in healthy donors. With 60 Vbeta and 13 Jbeta primers, the PCR was carried out. Some clones are missing from TCRdb's copy, which holds only in-frame ones; the method was immunoSEQ multiplex PCR. The sample lists approximately 220,000 clones; 70% to 90% were seen once. There are 15 residues in the CDR3. The V and J ends lost 4 bases and 4 bases respectively, with 14 bases between them. Germline lookup yields CDR1 MGHRA and CDR2 YSYEKL. Sequencing input: PBMCs. The source of this sequence is a man aged 25 to 45 in good health and CMV-seronegative. The rearrangement uses TRBV4-1 and TRBJ2-1, with a weak D call TRBD1 (5 bases). DNA of the CDR3: TGCGCCAGCAGCCCCCTCCGGACACCGTACAATGAGCAGTTCTTC. The encoded protein is CASSPLRTPYNEQFF.